The rows below give T cell receptor beta chains drawn from one sample of a study of T cell responses to AZD1222 COVID-19 vaccine. The data were produced by immunoSEQ multiplex PCR, yet TCRdb's version contains in-frame clones alone and is incomplete. The sample lists roughly 200,000 clones; around 88% were seen once. This sample comprised peripheral blood, obtained on day 0 of AZD1222 vaccination. The receptor source for this set is an adult in good health. Each CDR3 is given without its conserved first and last residue.

length: 14
J: TRBJ1-1
V: TRBV5-1
CDR3: ASSLGAGGRNTEAF

length: 13
J: TRBJ2-2
V: TRBV19
CDR3: ASRSGGAAAGELF

length: 11
J: TRBJ2-7
V: TRBV7-3
CDR3: ASSQTHLGEQY

length: 13
J: TRBJ2-2
V: TRBV24-1
CDR3: ATSDTSPSTGELF

length: 13
J: TRBJ1-3
V: TRBV5-1
CDR3: ASSLEAGAGNTIY

length: 11
J: TRBJ1-5
V: TRBV9
CDR3: ASSVEPNQPQH

length: 15
J: TRBJ1-1
V: TRBV5-1
CDR3: ASTIDGQGPVNTEAF

length: 14
J: TRBJ2-7
V: TRBV29-1
CDR3: SVAPSGTRHSYEQY

length: 9
J: TRBJ2-2
V: TRBV5-1
CDR3: ASSLSGELF

length: 12
J: TRBJ1-6
V: TRBV4-3
CDR3: ASSQVGGGSPLH

length: 9
J: TRBJ2-7
V: TRBV29-1
CDR3: SVTGAYEQY

length: 13
J: TRBJ1-2
V: TRBV5-4
CDR3: ASSLRSGVEYGYT

length: 11
J: TRBJ2-7
V: TRBV5-1
CDR3: ASSPRQGTEQY

length: 14
J: TRBJ2-1
V: TRBV7-2
CDR3: ASSGGGITSYNEQF

length: 12
J: TRBJ2-7
V: TRBV2
CDR3: ASSEGTGIYEQY

length: 13
J: TRBJ2-7
V: TRBV11-2
CDR3: ASSLDRTGMDEQY

length: 13
J: TRBJ2-6
V: TRBV18
CDR3: ASSPEYSGANVLT

length: 13
J: TRBJ1-3
V: TRBV7-2
CDR3: ASSLALGNRNTIY

length: 13
J: TRBJ1-1
V: TRBV6-2/TRBV6-3
CDR3: ASSYPNTGNTEAF

length: 11
J: TRBJ2-3
V: TRBV5-1
CDR3: ASRRDEGDTQY

length: 9
J: TRBJ1-2
V: TRBV6-1
CDR3: ASREDYGYT

length: 13
J: TRBJ2-5
V: TRBV6-1
CDR3: ASSDGGGAGETQY

length: 13
J: TRBJ1-1
V: TRBV9
CDR3: ASSAQQGVNTEAF

length: 13
J: TRBJ2-7
V: TRBV27
CDR3: ASSLSVGGAYEQY

length: 12
J: TRBJ1-4
V: TRBV5-1
CDR3: ASSSRPGDEKLF

length: 9
J: TRBJ1-2
V: TRBV29-1
CDR3: SVSDRYGYT

length: 21
J: TRBJ2-6
V: TRBV21-1
CDR3: ASSKSGVGARGPGSSGANVLT

length: 12
J: TRBJ1-2
V: TRBV25-1
CDR3: ASRGVSRGYGYT

length: 16
J: TRBJ1-5
V: TRBV7-6
CDR3: ASSLIPPGQGANQPQH

length: 17
J: TRBJ2-6
V: TRBV5-4
CDR3: ASSPPRGVTLSGANVLT

length: 13
J: TRBJ2-7
V: TRBV19
CDR3: ASSIGSQGDYEQY

length: 12
J: TRBJ2-7
V: TRBV6-1
CDR3: ASSDLAGLYEQY

length: 12
J: TRBJ1-1
V: TRBV5-1
CDR3: ASSSDLAGREAF

length: 11
J: TRBJ1-1
V: TRBV12-3/TRBV12-4
CDR3: ASSLGGGAEAF

length: 15
J: TRBJ2-4
V: TRBV7-2
CDR3: ASSFRSGELAKNIQY

length: 11
J: TRBJ1-1
V: TRBV6-2/TRBV6-3
CDR3: ASSFDRVLPSF